The next 24 T cell receptor beta chains were all read from a single sample in a study of shared clonotypes between healthy human individuals. Generated by immunoSEQ multiplex PCR, the TCRdb table keeps only in-frame clones and is missing some. The sample includes 300,000 to 350,000 clones, about 70% of them seen just once. Sequencing was done on a sample of memory CD4+ T cells sorted from blood. Subset: CD45RA-negative fraction. These receptors came from a man aged 25 to 40 in good health.

This rearrangement joins TRBV10-3 to TRBJ1-1, with D possibly being TRBD1 (6 bases). The germline V gene encodes CDR1 ENHRY and CDR2 SYGVKD. The CDR3 is made up of 15 amino acids. With 4 bases removed from V and 1 base from J, the gap between germline ends came to 13 bases. This CDR3 is CAISAYREGNTEAFF. The CDR3 nucleotides are TGTGCCATCAGTGCCTACAGGGAGGGGAACACTGAAGCTTTCTTT.

The rearrangement links TRBV11-2 to TRBJ1-5; TRBD1 agrees at 8 bases. CDR1 is SGHAT, CDR2 FQNNGV, per germline. The CDR3 loop spans 14 amino acids. Losses at the gene ends were 2 bases for V and 5 bases for J; bases not matched to a gene: 2. CDR3 coding DNA: TGTGCCAGCAGCTTAACAGGGGGTGATCAGCCCCAGCATTTT. This encodes CASSLTGGDQPQHF. Together with reference TRBV11-2 and TRBJ1-5, the CDR3 gives the full variable domain: EAGVAQSPRYKIIEKRQSVAFWCNPISGHATLYWYQQILGQGPKLLIQFQNNGVVDDSQLPKDRFSAERLKGVDSTLKIQPAKLEDSAVYLCASSLTGGDQPQHFGDGTRLSIL.

V usage is TRBV28 and J usage is TRBJ2-5; 9 positions match TRBD2. The junction had 12 bases not matched to a gene; V was cut back by 5 bases and J by 2 bases. Looked up from germline, CDR1 is MDHEN and CDR2 is SYDVKM. The CDR3 has 17 amino acids. CDR3 residues: CASSPLASGIFQETQYF. The CDR3 region has the DNA TGTGCCAGCAGTCCCCTGGCTAGCGGGATATTTCAAGAGACCCAGTACTTC.

The chain is built from TRBV9 and TRBJ1-1; the D is unclear. The germline V gene has CDR1 SGDLS and CDR2 YYNGEE. This CDR3 spans 13 amino acids. V lost 0 bases, J lost 1 base, and 4 bases lay in between. CDR3 nucleotides: TGTGCCAGCAGCGTAGCCGCGAACACTGAAGCTTTCTTT. Its protein product is CASSVAANTEAFF.

J is TRBJ1-2 and V is TRBV5-1; 7 bases match TRBD1. The CDR3 totals 14 residues. V shed 0 bases, J shed 9 bases, and the junction held 8 bases outside the gene matches. CDR1 SGHRS and CDR2 YFSETQ come from the germline V gene. This CDR3 is CASSLAGTADSYTF. CDR3 nucleotides: TGCGCCAGCAGCTTGGCCGGGACAGCGGACAGCTACACCTTC.

The rearrangement joins TRBV7-9 to TRBJ2-7; the match to TRBD1 covers 10 bases. Germline V gives CDR1 SEHNR, CDR2 FQNEAQ (reference sequence). Unmatched junction bases numbered 5, after V lost 4 bases and J lost 5 bases. CDR3 length equals 14 residues. CDR3 coding DNA: TGTGCCAGCAGCTCGGGACAGGGGCGGGACGAGCAGTACTTC. Translating it yields CASSSGQGRDEQYF.

The rearrangement links TRBV7-8 to TRBJ1-5; unclear D gene. Trimming left V 1 base short and J 5 bases short, with 15 bases between. Germline lookup yields CDR1 SGHVS and CDR2 FQNEAQ. The CDR3 has 16 residues. The CDR3 sequence is CASSLVTFSLDQPQHF. CDR3 in DNA: TGTGCCAGCAGCTTAGTAACATTTAGTTTGGATCAGCCCCAGCATTTT.

This clone turned up a few times. The J gene is TRBJ2-2, the V gene TRBV11-2; no reliable D call. The V gene lost 5 bases and the J gene lost 6 bases, with 10 bases spanning the gap. Germline values: CDR1 SGHAT, CDR2 FQNNGV. This CDR3 spans 13 amino acids. CDR3 loop: CASSPVRSGELFF. The CDR3 bases are TGTGCCAGCAGCCCCGTAAGGTCCGGGGAGCTGTTTTTT.

The chain is built from TRBV28 and TRBJ1-2; D is undetermined. V dropped 8 bases and J dropped 2 bases, with 12 bases sitting between them. The CDR3 loop spans 13 amino acids. Germline V gives CDR1 MDHEN, CDR2 SYDVKM. The CDR3 DNA sequence: TGTGCCAGCCTCCCGGCAGGCAACTATGGCTACACCTTC. Its translation: CASLPAGNYGYTF.

This chain joins TRBV11-2 and TRBJ1-2; TRBD1 aligns across 7 bases. CDR3 size: 16 residues. Germline loops: CDR1 SGHAT, CDR2 FQNNGV. The junction had 14 bases not matched to a gene; V was cut back by 5 bases and J by 5 bases. In DNA, the CDR3 is TGTGCCAGCAGCCCCCTCCGACAGGGTAATCGGTATGGCTACACCTTC. It translates to CASSPLRQGNRYGYTF. Full variable domain (remainder filled in from reference TRBV11-2 and TRBJ1-2): EAGVAQSPRYKIIEKRQSVAFWCNPISGHATLYWYQQILGQGPKLLIQFQNNGVVDDSQLPKDRFSAERLKGVDSTLKIQPAKLEDSAVYLCASSPLRQGNRYGYTFGSGTRLTVV.

The genes are TRBV20-1 and TRBJ2-7, with D uncertain. Deletions cut 3 bases from V and 4 bases from J, with 7 bases between. The V gene's germline CDR1 is DFQATT and CDR2 SNEGSKA (reference sequence). CDR3 length equals 11 residues. CDR3 loop: CSARAEYEQYF. In nucleotides, the CDR3 is TGCAGTGCTAGGGCAGAATACGAGCAGTACTTC.

This clone was counted many times. V and J are TRBV28 and TRBJ2-2; D might be TRBD1 (5 bases). The CDR3 consists of 15 residues. Trimming took off 3 bases at V and 4 bases at J, with 12 bases between the two ends. Per germline, CDR1 MDHEN and CDR2 SYDVKM. This chain's CDR3 is CASSFSAQGTGELFF. Here the CDR3 DNA reads TGTGCCAGCAGTTTCTCTGCCCAGGGCACCGGGGAGCTGTTTTTT.

This clone has just a few counts. The gene calls are TRBV29-1 and TRBJ2-1; D is possibly TRBD1 or TRBD2 (6 bases each). Between the trimmed V and J ends, which lost 6 bases and 5 bases, there was a span of 14 bases. Germline V gives CDR1 SQVTM, CDR2 ANQGSEA. The CDR3 extends over 13 amino acids. The CDR3: CSVDRWGDNEQFF. The DNA of the CDR3 is TGCAGCGTAGACAGGTGGGGGGACAATGAGCAGTTCTTC.

The chain recombines TRBV14 with TRBJ2-5; tentative D call: TRBD1 (6 bases). This CDR3 spans 20 amino acids. Germline V lookup: CDR1 SGHDN, CDR2 FVKESK. V gave up 1 base and J gave up 3 bases, with 27 bases separating them. The CDR3 is CASSQVPLSVWLGAKETQYF. The CDR3, as DNA: TGTGCCAGCAGCCAAGTTCCCCTTTCGGTATGGCTGGGGGCGAAAGAGACCCAGTACTTC. The full variable domain, rest sourced from reference TRBV14 and TRBJ2-5, is EAGVTQFPSHSVIEKGQTVTLRCDPISGHDNLYWYRRVMGKEIKFLLHFVKESKQDESGMPNNRFLAERTGGTYSTLKVQPAELEDSGVYFCASSQVPLSVWLGAKETQYFGPGTRLLVL.

This clone was seen only once. This rearrangement joins TRBV9 to TRBJ1-4, with TRBD1 matching over 8 bases. CDR1 and CDR2 from the germline V gene are SGDLS and YYNGEE. V shed 4 bases and J 6 bases; nucleotides not matched to a gene: 5. The CDR3 has 14 residues. The CDR3 loop reads CASSMTGVDEKLFF. In DNA form, the CDR3 reads TGTGCCAGCAGCATGACAGGGGTGGATGAAAAACTGTTTTTT.

This clone was seen a single time. The chain links TRBV29-1 to TRBJ2-2, with D uncertain. In germline, CDR1 is SQVTM, CDR2 ANQGSEA. This CDR3 spans 13 amino acids. Deletions cut 2 bases from V and 6 bases from J, with 10 bases between. This CDR3 is CSVELVRSGELFF. In DNA form, the CDR3 reads TGCAGCGTTGAACTAGTGAGGTCCGGGGAGCTGTTTTTT.

V is TRBV27 and J is TRBJ1-1; D gene ambiguous. Looked up from germline, CDR1 is MNHEY and CDR2 is SMNVEV (reference sequence). This CDR3 region has 12 residues. V lost 9 bases to trimming and J lost 1 base, with 9 bases between them. Written as DNA, the CDR3 is TGTGCCAGTATGATAGGGAACACTGAAGCTTTCTTT. Its protein product is CASMIGNTEAFF.

This clone has more than one count but fewer than ten. J is TRBJ2-1 and V is TRBV4-2; no reliable D call. From germline, CDR1 is LGHNA and CDR2 YNFKEQ. CDR3 length: 15 residues. Trimming left V 4 bases short and J 0 bases short, with 10 bases between. CDR3 protein: CASSLESASYNEQFF. The DNA for the CDR3 is TGTGCCAGCAGCCTGGAGAGCGCCTCCTACAATGAGCAGTTCTTC.

This clone appeared a single time. The genes are TRBV11-2 and TRBJ2-7; TRBD2 aligns across 12 bases. The J segment lost 7 bases and the V segment lost 5 bases, leaving 3 bases of the junction unmatched. Germline loops: CDR1 SGHAT, CDR2 FQNNGV. The CDR3 length is 13 residues. The CDR3 sequence: CASSGLAGYEQYF. The CDR3 nucleotides are TGTGCCAGCAGCGGACTAGCGGGGTATGAGCAGTACTTC.

The rearrangement uses TRBV18 and TRBJ1-1; D perhaps matches TRBD1 (5 bases). Trimming took off 5 bases at V and 4 bases at J, with 11 bases between the two ends. This CDR3 is built from 13 residues. The germline V gene has CDR1 KGHSH and CDR2 LQKENI. CDR3 nucleotides: TGTGCCAGCTCAACCCTCGACAGCACTGAAGCTTTCTTT. Protein: CASSTLDSTEAFF.

The rearrangement links TRBV11-1 to TRBJ2-7; TRBD2 matches at 8 bases. J was trimmed by 5 bases and V by 8 bases; bases with no gene match: 8. Germline values: CDR1 SGHAT, CDR2 FQDESV (reference sequence). The CDR3 sequence is 13 residues long. This CDR3 is CASGAAGEDEQYF. The CDR3 DNA reads TGTGCCAGCGGGGCAGCGGGAGAGGACGAGCAGTACTTC.

V and J are TRBV7-9 and TRBJ2-5; D remains unclear. The V and J ends lost 5 bases and 4 bases respectively, with 11 bases between them. Germline lookup yields CDR1 SEHNR and CDR2 FQNEAQ (reference sequence). CDR3 length equals 13 residues. The CDR3 nucleotides are TGTGCCAGCAGCGACCGAATACGAGAGACCCAGTACTTC. It specifies CASSDRIRETQYF.

This clone was seen a few times. This chain uses TRBV2 with TRBJ2-3, with a weak D call TRBD1 (6 bases). Trimming took off 3 bases at V and 6 bases at J, with 13 bases between the two ends. CDR1 is SNHLY, CDR2 FYNNEI, per germline. The CDR3 extends over 14 amino acids. The CDR3 sequence: CASSDDRPWDTQYF. The CDR3 DNA follows: TGTGCCAGCAGTGACGACAGGCCGTGGGATACGCAGTATTTT. The variable domain in full, with the rest retrieved from reference TRBV2 and TRBJ2-3, is EPEVTQTPSHQVTQMGQEVILRCVPISNHLYFYWYRQILGQKVEFLVSFYNNEISEKSEIFDDQFSVERPDGSNFTLKIRSTKLEDSAMYFCASSDDRPWDTQYFGPGTRLTVL.

The chain combines TRBV5-4 with TRBJ2-1; D is perhaps TRBD1 or TRBD2 (5 bases each). From germline, CDR1 is SGHNT and CDR2 YYREEE (reference sequence). The CDR3 runs 17 residues. V was cut by 4 bases and J by 6 bases, with 23 bases left in between. DNA for the CDR3: TGTGCCAGCAGCCTTGGCGCTGGTGTCGGGACGACCAATGAGCAGTTCTTC. Amino acids: CASSLGAGVGTTNEQFF.